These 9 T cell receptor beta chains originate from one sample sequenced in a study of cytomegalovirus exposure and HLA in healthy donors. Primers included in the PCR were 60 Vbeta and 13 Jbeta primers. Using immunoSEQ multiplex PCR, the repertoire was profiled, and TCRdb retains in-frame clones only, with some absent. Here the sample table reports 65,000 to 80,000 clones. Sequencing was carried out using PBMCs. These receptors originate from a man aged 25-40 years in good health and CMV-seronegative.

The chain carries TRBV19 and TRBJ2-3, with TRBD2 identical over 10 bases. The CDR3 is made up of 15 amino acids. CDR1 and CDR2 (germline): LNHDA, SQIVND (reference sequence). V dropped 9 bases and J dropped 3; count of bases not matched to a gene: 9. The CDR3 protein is CASAGTSERTDTQYF. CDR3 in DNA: TGTGCCAGCGCCGGGACTAGCGAGAGGACAGATACGCAGTATTTT.

The CDR3 nucleotides read TGTGCCAGCAGCGTAGCACCGACAGGGACTGAAAAACTGTTTTTT. Translating it yields CASSVAPTGTEKLFF. This chain connects TRBV9 to TRBJ1-4; the match to TRBD1 covers 7 bases. The length of the CDR3 is 15 residues. Per germline, CDR1 SGDLS and CDR2 YYNGEE. V was clipped by 0 bases and J by 7 bases; unmatched bases: 6.

This chain's CDR3 is CASSPRDSGRNTEAFF. The CDR3 coding sequence is TGTGCCAGCAGCCCTCGGGACAGCGGAAGGAACACTGAAGCTTTCTTT. V gene TRBV9 combines with J gene TRBJ1-1; 7 bases map to TRBD1. The germline V gene has CDR1 SGDLS and CDR2 YYNGEE. J lost 1 base, V lost 4 bases, and 10 bases had no gene match. This CDR3 contains 16 residues.

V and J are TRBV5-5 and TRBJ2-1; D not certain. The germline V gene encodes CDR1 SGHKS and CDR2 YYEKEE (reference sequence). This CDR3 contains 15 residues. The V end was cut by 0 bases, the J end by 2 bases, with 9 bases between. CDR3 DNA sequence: TGTGCCAGCAGCTTGGTCCCCAGGACCTACAATGAGCAGTTCTTC. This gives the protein CASSLVPRTYNEQFF.

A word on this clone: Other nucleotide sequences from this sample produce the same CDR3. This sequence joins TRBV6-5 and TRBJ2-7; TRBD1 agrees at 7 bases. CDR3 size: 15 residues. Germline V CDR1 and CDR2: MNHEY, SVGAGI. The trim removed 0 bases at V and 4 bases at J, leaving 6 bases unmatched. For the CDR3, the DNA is TGTGCCAGCAGTTACTCGCACAGGGGTTTGTACGAGCAGTACTTC. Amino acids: CASSYSHRGLYEQYF.

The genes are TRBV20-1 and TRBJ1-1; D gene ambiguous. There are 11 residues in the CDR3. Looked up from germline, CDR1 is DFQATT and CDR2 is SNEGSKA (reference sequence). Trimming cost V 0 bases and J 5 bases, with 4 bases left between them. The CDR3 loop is CSARDRTEAFF. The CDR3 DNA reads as TGCAGTGCTAGAGACCGGACTGAAGCTTTCTTT.

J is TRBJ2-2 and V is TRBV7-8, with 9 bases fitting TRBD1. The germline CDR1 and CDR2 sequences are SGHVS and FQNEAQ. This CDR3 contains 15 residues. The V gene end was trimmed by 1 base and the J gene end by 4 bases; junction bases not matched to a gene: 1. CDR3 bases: TGTGCCAGCAGCTTAGGGACAGGGGTCACCGGGGAGCTGTTTTTT. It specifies CASSLGTGVTGELFF.

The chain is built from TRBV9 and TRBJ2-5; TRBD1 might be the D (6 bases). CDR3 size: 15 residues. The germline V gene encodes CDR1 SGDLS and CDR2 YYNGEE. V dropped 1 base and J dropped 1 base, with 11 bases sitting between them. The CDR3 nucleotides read TGTGCCAGCAGCGTAAGGGGGACACCCCAAGAGACCCAGTACTTC. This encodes CASSVRGTPQETQYF.

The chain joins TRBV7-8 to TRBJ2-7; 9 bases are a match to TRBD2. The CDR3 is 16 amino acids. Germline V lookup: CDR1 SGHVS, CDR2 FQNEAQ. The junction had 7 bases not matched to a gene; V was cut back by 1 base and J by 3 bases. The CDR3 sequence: CASSLVETSGYYEQYF. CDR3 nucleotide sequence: TGTGCCAGCAGCTTAGTTGAGACTAGCGGATACTACGAGCAGTACTTC.